This T cell receptor (beta chain) was found in a study of response to subunit inactivated influenza vaccine. This CDR3 has 12 amino acids. Germline loops: CDR1 SQVTM, CDR2 ANQGSEA. The V and J ends lost 1 base and 10 bases respectively, with 10 bases between them. TCRdb re-derived calls from the RT-PCR reads in MiXCR, one entry per CDR3 protein. The sample shows roughly 620,000 distinct CDR3 sequences, about 10% of them seen only once. This clonotype has just a few counts. The data also belong to a second study, concerning T cells expressing NK-cell markers. From that report: What made the TCR beta cDNA was 5'RACE template switching with UMIs.

The chain has TRBV29-1 and TRBJ1-4; possible D gene TRBD1, 5 bases. The material sequenced was PBMCs from blood, taken on the day of vaccination. The clonotype originates from a man aged 45-65 years who received an inactivated influenza vaccine. CDR3 amino acids: CSVEVGTGKLFF. DNA for the CDR3: TGCAGCGTTGAAGTAGGGACGGGAAAACTGTTTTTT.